This T cell receptor (beta chain) derives from a study of T cells in Graves' hyperthyroidism and ophthalmopathy. Study-level background: It was at initial diagnosis, before any treatment, that peripheral blood was collected. Study-level results: Among thyroid clonotypes expanded above 0.001, most also appeared in blood.

Authors of the study amplified TCR beta CDR3 regions from RNA transcripts. The HTBI set primed first-round TCR CDR3 RT-PCR. TCRdb reprocessed the multiplex PCR reads via MiXCR and lists one record per CDR3 protein. The sample contains about 290,000 distinct CDR3 sequences, roughly 15% of which appear only once. Germline values: CDR1 GTSNPN, CDR2 SVGIG (reference sequence). The CDR3 is made up of 13 amino acids. V dropped 0 bases and J dropped 4 bases, with 9 bases sitting between them. This clonotype occurred many times. The target antigen is unknown. Uncontrolled infections, other autoimmune diseases, pregnancy or lactation led to exclusion of patients.

V gene TRBV30 combines with J gene TRBJ2-5; D is unclear. Sample: blood. The receptor comes from a woman aged 25 to 45 with Graves' hyperthyroidism that later progressed to Graves' ophthalmopathy. This chain's CDR3 is CAWSVLGLETQYF. The CDR3 bases are TGTGCCTGGAGTGTACTTGGGTTAGAGACCCAGTACTTC.